The rows below give T cell receptor beta chains drawn from one sample of a study of T cells in localized non-small cell lung cancer. Clones were read by immunoSEQ multiplex PCR, and TCRdb kept only the in-frame ones, dropping some. The data contain approximately 1,400 clones, around 20% of them seen just once; the ten biggest clones take up over 15%. Sequences were derived from normal lung tissue next to the tumor, sampled before any cancer treatment. The source is a male donor older than 55 with stage I squamous cell lung carcinoma. Each CDR3 is given with its conserved first and last residue. The D gene is left open where the match is weak. Clone size is not always given. Where it is, it says once, few, many or a class for expanded clones.

CDR3 DNA: TGTGCCAGCAGTGCAGGGCGGCGGGAGCAGTACTTC; CDR3 protein: CASSAGRREQYF; clone size: few; D gene: .; V gene: TRBV9; CDR3 length: 12; J gene: TRBJ2-7
CDR3 DNA: TGTGCCAGCACCCCCGGGGGGACTAGCGGAAAAGAGACCCAGTACTTC; CDR3 protein: CASTPGGTSGKETQYF; clone size: .; D gene: TRBD2; V gene: TRBV9; CDR3 length: 16; J gene: TRBJ2-5
CDR3 DNA: TGTGCCAGCAGCCCACTCCGGACTAGCCTTCCCAATGAGCAGTTCTTC; CDR3 protein: CASSPLRTSLPNEQFF; clone size: .; D gene: TRBD2; V gene: TRBV6-8; CDR3 length: 16; J gene: TRBJ2-1
CDR3 DNA: TGCGCCAGCAGCTACACGGGAGGTTCCCACGAGCAGTACTTC; CDR3 protein: CASSYTGGSHEQYF; clone size: .; D gene: TRBD2; V gene: TRBV5-1; CDR3 length: 14; J gene: TRBJ2-7
CDR3 DNA: TGTGCCAGCAGCGTCGACAGGAACACTGAAGCTTTCTTT; CDR3 protein: CASSVDRNTEAFF; clone size: large; D gene: .; V gene: TRBV9; CDR3 length: 13; J gene: TRBJ1-1
CDR3 DNA: TGTGCCAGCGGGGGGACAGGCAGGACGTATGGCTACACCTTC; CDR3 protein: CASGGTGRTYGYTF; clone size: medium-sized; D gene: TRBD1; V gene: TRBV6-8; CDR3 length: 14; J gene: TRBJ1-2
CDR3 DNA: TGTGCCAGCAGGGGCACCCACCTCGCCACAGATACGCAGTATTTT; CDR3 protein: CASRGTHLATDTQYF; clone size: few; D gene: .; V gene: TRBV28; CDR3 length: 15; J gene: TRBJ2-3
CDR3 DNA: TGTGCCAGCAGAACGAGTGCCCAGGGTGAGCAGTTCTTC; CDR3 protein: CASRTSAQGEQFF; clone size: medium-sized; D gene: .; V gene: TRBV6-8; CDR3 length: 13; J gene: TRBJ2-1
CDR3 DNA: TGTGCCAGCAGCCCAGAGTACAGAGCCGCCTACGAGCAGTACTTC; CDR3 protein: CASSPEYRAAYEQYF; clone size: few; D gene: .; V gene: TRBV6-8; CDR3 length: 15; J gene: TRBJ2-7
CDR3 DNA: TGTGCCAGCAGCTTAGGCCGACCGGGACAGGTGACCTACGAGCAGTACTTC; CDR3 protein: CASSLGRPGQVTYEQYF; clone size: .; D gene: .; V gene: TRBV7-5; CDR3 length: 17; J gene: TRBJ2-7
CDR3 DNA: TGCGCCAGCAGTGACTGGGCGGGAGATCCGGACACCGGGGAGCTGTTTTTT; CDR3 protein: CASSDWAGDPDTGELFF; clone size: .; D gene: TRBD2; V gene: TRBV10-2; CDR3 length: 17; J gene: TRBJ2-2
CDR3 DNA: TGTGCCAGCTCGTACGTAGCGGGAGCTACAGATACGCAGTATTTT; CDR3 protein: CASSYVAGATDTQYF; clone size: .; D gene: TRBD2; V gene: TRBV18; CDR3 length: 15; J gene: TRBJ2-3
CDR3 DNA: TGTGCCAGCAGCGTAGAAGGCAGGCCTGGGGAAAAACTGTTTTTT; CDR3 protein: CASSVEGRPGEKLFF; clone size: .; D gene: .; V gene: TRBV9; CDR3 length: 15; J gene: TRBJ1-4
CDR3 DNA: TGTGCCAGCAGCCGCCGGGTGAGCGGGAGGTCGTCCTACAATGAGCAGTTCTTC; CDR3 protein: CASSRRVSGRSSYNEQFF; clone size: .; D gene: TRBD2; V gene: TRBV11-3; CDR3 length: 18; J gene: TRBJ2-1
CDR3 DNA: TGTGCCAGCATCCCGGACTTGGGAGCAGATACGCAGTATTTT; CDR3 protein: CASIPDLGADTQYF; clone size: few; D gene: .; V gene: TRBV11-3; CDR3 length: 14; J gene: TRBJ2-3
CDR3 DNA: TGTGCCAGCAGCTTGGGAGGTGGGCGGGCAGATACGCAGTATTTT; CDR3 protein: CASSLGGGRADTQYF; clone size: medium-sized; D gene: .; V gene: TRBV11-3; CDR3 length: 15; J gene: TRBJ2-3
CDR3 DNA: TGTGCCAGCAGTGGGGGGACAGGGGCTGGAAACACCATATATTTT; CDR3 protein: CASSGGTGAGNTIYF; clone size: few; D gene: TRBD1; V gene: TRBV6-8; CDR3 length: 15; J gene: TRBJ1-3
CDR3 DNA: TGTGCCAGCAGTTTACCGAACTTTAAAGAGACCCAGTACTTC; CDR3 protein: CASSLPNFKETQYF; clone size: few; D gene: .; V gene: TRBV28; CDR3 length: 14; J gene: TRBJ2-5
CDR3 DNA: TGTGCCAGCTCGGGGCAGGGTGGTCAGCCCCAGCATTTT; CDR3 protein: CASSGQGGQPQHF; clone size: .; D gene: .; V gene: TRBV18; CDR3 length: 13; J gene: TRBJ1-5
CDR3 DNA: TGTGCCAGCAGCAGTGGACTAGATTACAATGAGCAGTTCTTC; CDR3 protein: CASSSGLDYNEQFF; clone size: .; D gene: TRBD2; V gene: TRBV11-3; CDR3 length: 14; J gene: TRBJ2-1
CDR3 DNA: TGTGCCATCAGTGAGGTAGGCAGGGGGACTGAAGCTTTCTTT; CDR3 protein: CAISEVGRGTEAFF; clone size: medium-sized; D gene: TRBD1; V gene: TRBV10-3; CDR3 length: 14; J gene: TRBJ1-1
CDR3 DNA: TGTGCCAGCAGCTTCCCAGTACCGGGCCACCAGTCGGATGAGCAGTTCTTC; CDR3 protein: CASSFPVPGHQSDEQFF; clone size: medium-sized; D gene: .; V gene: TRBV11-3; CDR3 length: 17; J gene: TRBJ2-1
CDR3 DNA: TGTGCCAGCAGCTTGGGCGGACAGGGGGGATTGGAGGAAAAACTGTTTTTT; CDR3 protein: CASSLGGQGGLEEKLFF; clone size: .; D gene: TRBD1; V gene: TRBV11-3; CDR3 length: 17; J gene: TRBJ1-4
CDR3 DNA: TGTGCCAGCAGCTTAGGGGGGACAGGGGCGATCACTGAAGCTTTCTTT; CDR3 protein: CASSLGGTGAITEAFF; clone size: large; D gene: TRBD1; V gene: TRBV11-3; CDR3 length: 16; J gene: TRBJ1-1
CDR3 DNA: TGTGCCAGCAGTTCAGGGGGCGTTCAGCCCCAGCATTTT; CDR3 protein: CASSSGGVQPQHF; clone size: few; D gene: TRBD1; V gene: TRBV28; CDR3 length: 13; J gene: TRBJ1-5
CDR3 DNA: TGTGCCAGCAGTACCCGCGGGACAGGGGCTCAGCCCCAGCATTTT; CDR3 protein: CASSTRGTGAQPQHF; clone size: few; D gene: TRBD1; V gene: TRBV28; CDR3 length: 15; J gene: TRBJ1-5
CDR3 DNA: TGTGCCAGCAGCTTATCCCACAGGACAGGGGCTTCTTACGAGCAGTACTTC; CDR3 protein: CASSLSHRTGASYEQYF; clone size: medium-sized; D gene: TRBD1; V gene: TRBV11-3; CDR3 length: 17; J gene: TRBJ2-7
CDR3 DNA: TGTGCCTGGAGAGGGAGCGGGTCCTACGAGCAGTACTTC; CDR3 protein: CAWRGSGSYEQYF; clone size: .; D gene: .; V gene: TRBV30; CDR3 length: 13; J gene: TRBJ2-7
CDR3 DNA: TGTGCCAGTAGTATCCTAAGACAGGGAGGGACCGGGGAGCTGTTTTTT; CDR3 protein: CASSILRQGGTGELFF; clone size: .; D gene: .; V gene: TRBV19; CDR3 length: 16; J gene: TRBJ2-2
CDR3 DNA: TGTGCCAGCCGAGGGGGGGTGGACAAAAACATTCAGTACTTC; CDR3 protein: CASRGGVDKNIQYF; clone size: .; D gene: .; V gene: TRBV6-8; CDR3 length: 14; J gene: TRBJ2-4
CDR3 DNA: TGTGCCAGCAGGCACAGGGCCGAAGAGACCCAGTACTTC; CDR3 protein: CASRHRAEETQYF; clone size: .; D gene: .; V gene: TRBV6-8; CDR3 length: 13; J gene: TRBJ2-5
CDR3 DNA: TGTGCCAGCAGCTTAAGGGGGCTAGGAGGCTCTGGAAACACCATATATTTT; CDR3 protein: CASSLRGLGGSGNTIYF; clone size: large; D gene: TRBD1; V gene: TRBV11-3; CDR3 length: 17; J gene: TRBJ1-3
CDR3 DNA: TGTGCCAGCAGCACCGGGACTAGCGGCACAGATACGCAGTATTTT; CDR3 protein: CASSTGTSGTDTQYF; clone size: .; D gene: TRBD2; V gene: TRBV6-8; CDR3 length: 15; J gene: TRBJ2-3
CDR3 DNA: TGTGCCAGCAGTTACTCACCGGGGGCGGACACTGAAGCTTTCTTT; CDR3 protein: CASSYSPGADTEAFF; clone size: few; D gene: .; V gene: TRBV6-8; CDR3 length: 15; J gene: TRBJ1-1
CDR3 DNA: TGTGCCAGTAGTGCGGGACAGGGGAGCGAGCAGTACTTC; CDR3 protein: CASSAGQGSEQYF; clone size: few; D gene: TRBD1; V gene: TRBV19; CDR3 length: 13; J gene: TRBJ2-7
CDR3 DNA: TGTGCCAGCAGTCTGACCGGGACAGACTACGAGCAGTACTTC; CDR3 protein: CASSLTGTDYEQYF; clone size: .; D gene: TRBD1; V gene: TRBV28; CDR3 length: 14; J gene: TRBJ2-7
CDR3 DNA: TGTGCCAGCAGCCTTAGCGGGAGGGTTGGAGATACGCAGTATTTT; CDR3 protein: CASSLSGRVGDTQYF; clone size: medium-sized; D gene: TRBD2; V gene: TRBV11-3; CDR3 length: 15; J gene: TRBJ2-3
CDR3 DNA: TGTGCCAGCAGCTTAGGCCTCTCAGGGGGACTATACGAGCAGTACTTC; CDR3 protein: CASSLGLSGGLYEQYF; clone size: medium-sized; D gene: .; V gene: TRBV11-3; CDR3 length: 16; J gene: TRBJ2-7
CDR3 DNA: TGTGCCATCTTACCGGGGGCTGGTAGCGGGGCAAAAGATACGCAGTATTTT; CDR3 protein: CAILPGAGSGAKDTQYF; clone size: .; D gene: TRBD2; V gene: TRBV6-8; CDR3 length: 17; J gene: TRBJ2-3
CDR3 DNA: TGTGCCACCAGGCTAGGGCAACAGGGCTACACCTTC; CDR3 protein: CATRLGQQGYTF; clone size: .; D gene: .; V gene: TRBV19; CDR3 length: 12; J gene: TRBJ1-2
CDR3 DNA: TGTGCCAGCAAATGGTCGGGTAACACTGAAGCTTTCTTT; CDR3 protein: CASKWSGNTEAFF; clone size: .; D gene: .; V gene: TRBV25-1; CDR3 length: 13; J gene: TRBJ1-1
CDR3 DNA: TGTGCCAGCAGTCGGGACGTCCAAGAGACCCAGTACTTC; CDR3 protein: CASSRDVQETQYF; clone size: .; D gene: .; V gene: TRBV9; CDR3 length: 13; J gene: TRBJ2-5
CDR3 DNA: TGTGCCAGTAGTATGAGGGAGGGAGTCCCGACCGGGGAGCTGTTTTTT; CDR3 protein: CASSMREGVPTGELFF; clone size: few; D gene: TRBD2; V gene: TRBV19; CDR3 length: 16; J gene: TRBJ2-2
CDR3 DNA: TGTGCCAGCAGTCTTCCGAGCCTTAGCAATCAGCCCCAGCATTTT; CDR3 protein: CASSLPSLSNQPQHF; clone size: few; D gene: .; V gene: TRBV25-1; CDR3 length: 15; J gene: TRBJ1-5
CDR3 DNA: TGTGCCTTCGAGCGGGTCGACCGTGGGCAGTACTTC; CDR3 protein: CAFERVDRGQYF; clone size: few; D gene: .; V gene: TRBV30; CDR3 length: 12; J gene: TRBJ2-7
CDR3 DNA: TGTGCCACCAGCAGAGATCTTAAGGCAGTCAGCTCCTACGAGCAGTACTTC; CDR3 protein: CATSRDLKAVSSYEQYF; clone size: few; D gene: .; V gene: TRBV15; CDR3 length: 17; J gene: TRBJ2-7
CDR3 DNA: TGTGCCAGTAGTGCGAGTCGGAGCACTGAAGCTTTCTTT; CDR3 protein: CASSASRSTEAFF; clone size: hyperexpanded; D gene: .; V gene: TRBV19; CDR3 length: 13; J gene: TRBJ1-1
CDR3 DNA: TGTGCCAGCAGTGGGGGGGGAGGATCCTACTACGAGCAGTACTTC; CDR3 protein: CASSGGGGSYYEQYF; clone size: few; D gene: TRBD2; V gene: TRBV6-8; CDR3 length: 15; J gene: TRBJ2-7
CDR3 DNA: TGTGCCAGCAGCTTATTTGGGGCAACTAGCGGGAGCTCCTACAATGAGCAGTTCTTC; CDR3 protein: CASSLFGATSGSSYNEQFF; clone size: few; D gene: TRBD2; V gene: TRBV11-3; CDR3 length: 19; J gene: TRBJ2-1
CDR3 DNA: TGTGCCAGCAGCTTGGCCCCCGCCGTAGAGACCCAGTACTTC; CDR3 protein: CASSLAPAVETQYF; clone size: large; D gene: .; V gene: TRBV11-3; CDR3 length: 14; J gene: TRBJ2-5
CDR3 DNA: TGTGCCAGCAGTTACTCGATTTCGGAGCGGGAGTACACCGGGGAGCTGTTTTTT; CDR3 protein: CASSYSISEREYTGELFF; clone size: few; D gene: TRBD2; V gene: TRBV6-8; CDR3 length: 18; J gene: TRBJ2-2
CDR3 DNA: TGTGCCAGCAGCAAAAGACCTCTTAGCGGGAGAGCAACAGATACGCAGTATTTT; CDR3 protein: CASSKRPLSGRATDTQYF; clone size: .; D gene: TRBD2; V gene: TRBV11-3; CDR3 length: 18; J gene: TRBJ2-3
CDR3 DNA: TGTGCCAGCAGCGATAGCCCGGGGGACACTGAAGCTTTCTTT; CDR3 protein: CASSDSPGDTEAFF; clone size: few; D gene: .; V gene: TRBV9; CDR3 length: 14; J gene: TRBJ1-1
CDR3 DNA: TGTGCCAGCAGTCCCCCCGGACTAGCGACAGATACGCAGTATTTT; CDR3 protein: CASSPPGLATDTQYF; clone size: few; D gene: TRBD2; V gene: TRBV28; CDR3 length: 15; J gene: TRBJ2-3
CDR3 DNA: TGCGCCAGCAGCCAAGATCCTTGGGGGGCGGCTAATGAAAAACTGTTTTTT; CDR3 protein: CASSQDPWGAANEKLFF; clone size: medium-sized; D gene: .; V gene: TRBV4-1; CDR3 length: 17; J gene: TRBJ1-4